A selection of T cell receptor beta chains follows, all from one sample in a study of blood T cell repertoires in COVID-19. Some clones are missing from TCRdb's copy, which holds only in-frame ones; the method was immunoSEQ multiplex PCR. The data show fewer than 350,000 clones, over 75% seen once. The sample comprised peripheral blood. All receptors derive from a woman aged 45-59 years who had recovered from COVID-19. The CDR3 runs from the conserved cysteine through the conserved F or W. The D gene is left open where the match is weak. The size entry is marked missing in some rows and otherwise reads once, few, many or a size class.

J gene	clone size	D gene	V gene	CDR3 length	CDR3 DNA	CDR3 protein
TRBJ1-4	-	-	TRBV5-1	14	TGCGCCAGCAGCTTCGGGGGGCGGGCTGAAAAACTGTTTTTT	CASSFGGRAEKLFF
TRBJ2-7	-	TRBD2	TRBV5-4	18	TGTGCCAGCAGCTCAGGACTAGCGGGGGCCGGGGGGTGGTACGAGCAGTACTTC	CASSSGLAGAGGWYEQYF
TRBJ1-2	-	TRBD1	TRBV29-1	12	TGCAGCACCCTGACAGGGGGGAGCGGCTACACCTTC	CSTLTGGSGYTF
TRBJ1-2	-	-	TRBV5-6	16	TGTGCCAGCAGCCAAAATATTAACGACAGGCTCTATGGCTACACCTTC	CASSQNINDRLYGYTF
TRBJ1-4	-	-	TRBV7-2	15	TGTGCCAGCAGCTTAGTTTCAGGGTCTTACGAAAAACTGTTTTTT	CASSLVSGSYEKLFF
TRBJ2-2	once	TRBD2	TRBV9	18	TGTGCCAGCAGCCCTGGGACTAGCTGGTGGGGTTATCCCGGGGAGCTGTTTTTT	CASSPGTSWWGYPGELFF
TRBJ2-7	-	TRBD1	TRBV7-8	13	TGTGCCAGCAGCCTGGACAGGGTGGGAGAGCAGTACTTC	CASSLDRVGEQYF
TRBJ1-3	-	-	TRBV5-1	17	TGCGCCAGCAGCTTGGTAGGGGCTGGAGGGGCCGGAAACACCATATATTTT	CASSLVGAGGAGNTIYF
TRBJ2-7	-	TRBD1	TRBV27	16	TGTGCCAGCAGTTTTGGATTTCGGACAGGGAACTACGAGCAGTACTTC	CASSFGFRTGNYEQYF
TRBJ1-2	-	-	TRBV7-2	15	TGTGCCAGCAGCATCGGACAGCTCTCGGCCTATGGCTACACCTTC	CASSIGQLSAYGYTF
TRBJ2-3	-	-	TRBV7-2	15	TGTGCCAGCAGCTCCGACACAGGATACACAGATACGCAGTATTTT	CASSSDTGYTDTQYF
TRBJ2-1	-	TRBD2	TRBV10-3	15	TGTGCCATCAGTGTTTGGACTAGCGGAGACAATGAGCAGTTCTTC	CAISVWTSGDNEQFF
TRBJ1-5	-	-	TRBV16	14	TGTGCCAGCAGCCCTAGCCCTGGCAATCAGCCCCAGCATTTT	CASSPSPGNQPQHF
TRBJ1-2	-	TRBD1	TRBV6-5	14	TGTGCCAGCAGGCCGCACGACAGGGTAGATGGCTACACCTTC	CASRPHDRVDGYTF
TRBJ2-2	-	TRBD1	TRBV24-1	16	TGTGCCACCAGTGATCCGGGGACAGGGGTTAGCGGGGAGCTGTTTTTT	CATSDPGTGVSGELFF
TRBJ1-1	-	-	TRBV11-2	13	TGTGCCAGCAGCTTGTGGGCGGGCACTGAAGCTTTCTTT	CASSLWAGTEAFF
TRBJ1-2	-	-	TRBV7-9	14	TGTGCCACCATGACGCCGGGATGGAACTATGGCTACACCTTC	CATMTPGWNYGYTF
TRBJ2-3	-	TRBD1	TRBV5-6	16	TGTGCCAGCAGCGAATACCGGGACAGTATTACAGATACGCAGTATTTT	CASSEYRDSITDTQYF
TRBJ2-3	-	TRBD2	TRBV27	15	TGTGCCAGCACCTTAGCGGGGGCGAACACAGATACGCAGTATTTT	CASTLAGANTDTQYF
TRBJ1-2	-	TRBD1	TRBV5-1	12	TGCGCCAGCAGCGTGGACAGGGACGGCTACACCTTC	CASSVDRDGYTF
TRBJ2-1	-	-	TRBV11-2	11	TGTGCCAGCAGCCTACCAGGGGAGCAGTTCTTC	CASSLPGEQFF
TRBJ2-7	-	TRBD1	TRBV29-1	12	TGCAGCGTTGAGGGACAGGGGTGGGAGCAGTACTTC	CSVEGQGWEQYF
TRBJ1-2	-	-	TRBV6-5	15	TGTGCCAGCAGTTATTCTCCGCAGGGGATTGATGGCTACACCTTC	CASSYSPQGIDGYTF
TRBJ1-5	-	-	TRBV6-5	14	TGTGCCAGCAGTTACTCGATATTCGGTCAGCCCCAGCATTTT	CASSYSIFGQPQHF
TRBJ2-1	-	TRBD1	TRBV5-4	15	TGTGCCAGCAGCCTACCGGGACAGGGGGCCTATGAGCAGTTCTTC	CASSLPGQGAYEQFF
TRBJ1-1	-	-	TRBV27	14	TGTGCCAGCAGTTTATTCGCAGAGGGCACTGAAGCTTTCTTT	CASSLFAEGTEAFF
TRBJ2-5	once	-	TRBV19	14	TGTGCCAGTAGCCATCTGAGAGGGTTGGAGACCCAGTACTTC	CASSHLRGLETQYF
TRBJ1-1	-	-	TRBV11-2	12	TGTGCCAGCAGCCCCGGGAGGATTGAAGCTTTCTTT	CASSPGRIEAFF
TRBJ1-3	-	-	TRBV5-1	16	TGCGCCAGCAGCTTGGGCAGGCTTATCTCTGGAAACACCATATATTTT	CASSLGRLISGNTIYF
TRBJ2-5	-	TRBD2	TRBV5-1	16	TGCGCCAGCAGAGCCGGGACTAGCGGGAGTGGAGAGACCCAGTACTTC	CASRAGTSGSGETQYF
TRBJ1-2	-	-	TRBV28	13	TGTGCCAGCAGTTTAAGGACACCCTGGGGCTACACCTTC	CASSLRTPWGYTF
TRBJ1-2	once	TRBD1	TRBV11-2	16	TGTGCCAGCAGCTTAAGGAGGGACAGGGCCAACGATGGCTACACCTTC	CASSLRRDRANDGYTF
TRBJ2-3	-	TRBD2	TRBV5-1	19	TGCGCCAGCAGCCCTGTAGCGGGAGGGCCCCGGACAAACCCAGATACGCAGTATTTT	CASSPVAGGPRTNPDTQYF
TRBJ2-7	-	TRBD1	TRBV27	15	TGTGCCAGCAGTTTATCGGGACAGGGGCACGGCGAGCAGTACTTC	CASSLSGQGHGEQYF
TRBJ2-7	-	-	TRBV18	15	TGTGCCAGCGCATCAACAATCGACAGGCTCTACGAGCAGTACTTC	CASASTIDRLYEQYF
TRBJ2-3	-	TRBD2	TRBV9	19	TGTGCCAGCAGCTCCCAAATACGGGGGGGGCACGGAGGACGAGATACGCAGTATTTT	CASSSQIRGGHGGRDTQYF
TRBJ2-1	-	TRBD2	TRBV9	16	TGTGCCAGCAGCGTAAGTGGCGGGAGCTACGACAATGAGCAGTTCTTC	CASSVSGGSYDNEQFF
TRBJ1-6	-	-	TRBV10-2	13	TGCGCCAGCAGCACAGGGACGGGTTCACCCCTCCACTTT	CASSTGTGSPLHF
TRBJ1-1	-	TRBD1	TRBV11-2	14	TGTGCCAGCAGCAAAACAGGGGTGGTCACTGAAGCTTTCTTT	CASSKTGVVTEAFF
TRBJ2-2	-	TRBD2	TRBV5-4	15	TGTGCCAGCAGCACCGGGACTAGCGTACCCGGGGAGCTGTTTTTT	CASSTGTSVPGELFF
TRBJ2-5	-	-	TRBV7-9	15	TGTGCCAGCAGCTTAGGAGGTAGCGGCCGAGAGACCCAGTACTTC	CASSLGGSGRETQYF
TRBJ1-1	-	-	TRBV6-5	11	TGTGCCAGCCAGACGAGGACTGAAGCTTTCTTT	CASQTRTEAFF
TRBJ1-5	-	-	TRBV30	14	TGTGCCAGTTCAACAGGGATTAGCAATCAGCCCCAGCATTTT	CASSTGISNQPQHF
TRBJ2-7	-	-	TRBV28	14	TGTGCCAGCAGTTTTAGCGGACAGGTAGGCGAGCAGTACTTC	CASSFSGQVGEQYF
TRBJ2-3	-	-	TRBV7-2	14	TGTGCCAGCAGGGCGTGGGAGGGCACAGATACGCAGTATTTT	CASRAWEGTDTQYF
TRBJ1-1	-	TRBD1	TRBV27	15	TGTGCCAGCAGCAAGGACAGGCCGCTGAACACTGAAGCTTTCTTT	CASSKDRPLNTEAFF
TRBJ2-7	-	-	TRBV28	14	TGTGCCAGCAGTTTTTCTGCCGGGGTAGGCGAGCAGTACTTC	CASSFSAGVGEQYF
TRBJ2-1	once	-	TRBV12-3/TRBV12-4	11	TGTGCCAGCAGTCTACTCCACGAGCAGTTCTTC	CASSLLHEQFF
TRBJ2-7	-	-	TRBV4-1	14	TGCGCCAGCAGCAACCCGGGAAAACTTTACGAGCAGTACTTC	CASSNPGKLYEQYF
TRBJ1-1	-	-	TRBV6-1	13	TGTGCCAGCAGTGAACGGTTCCTAGACGGGGCTTTCTTT	CASSERFLDGAFF
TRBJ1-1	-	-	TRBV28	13	TGTGCCAGCAGCTCATATGGGGGCACAGAAGCTTTCTTT	CASSSYGGTEAFF
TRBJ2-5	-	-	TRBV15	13	TGTGCCACCAGTACACAGGGCGGAGAGACCCAGTACTTC	CATSTQGGETQYF
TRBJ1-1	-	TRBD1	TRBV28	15	TGTGCCAGCAGTTTAGCTGACCGGGACAGGGCTGAAGCTTTCTTT	CASSLADRDRAEAFF
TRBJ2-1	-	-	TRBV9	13	TGTGCCAGCGCGGACTCCTCCTACAATGAGCAGTTCTTC	CASADSSYNEQFF
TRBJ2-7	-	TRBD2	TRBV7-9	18	TGTGCCAGCAGCCCAACCTCTGGACTAGCGGGAGGAGGTTACGAGCAGTACTTC	CASSPTSGLAGGGYEQYF
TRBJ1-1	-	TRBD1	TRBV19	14	TGTGCCAGTAGTCCCCGGGACAGGAACACTGAAGCTTTCTTT	CASSPRDRNTEAFF
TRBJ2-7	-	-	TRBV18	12	TGTGCCAGCTCACCCTCGACAGGCCCGCAGTACTTC	CASSPSTGPQYF